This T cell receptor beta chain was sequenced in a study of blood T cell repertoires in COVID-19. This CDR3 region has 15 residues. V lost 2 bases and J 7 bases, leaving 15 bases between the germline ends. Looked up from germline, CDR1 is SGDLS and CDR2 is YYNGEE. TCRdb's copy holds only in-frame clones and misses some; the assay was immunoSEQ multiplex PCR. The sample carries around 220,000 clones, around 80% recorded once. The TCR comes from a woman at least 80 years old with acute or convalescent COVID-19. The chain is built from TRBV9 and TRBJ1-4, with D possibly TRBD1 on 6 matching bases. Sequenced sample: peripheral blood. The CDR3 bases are TGTGCCAGCAGCGTCAACTCAGGGGTTACTGAAAAACTGTTTTTT. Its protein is CASSVNSGVTEKLFF.